The entry below gives a single T cell receptor (beta chain) sequence along with its context. The data stem from a study of blood T cell repertoires in COVID-19. Study as a whole: Samples came from the United States, Italy and Spain, spanning acute and convalescent COVID-19.

Original processing notes: Estimates of nucleated cell counts were drawn from the amplification of reference gene primers. Sequenced by immunoSEQ multiplex PCR; TCRdb stores in-frame clones only, minus some. For V, J and clone size, that table is used; D and trimming come from the DNA. The data contain some 70,000 clones, around 85% of them seen just once; the ten biggest clones take up roughly a tenth. CDR3 length: 19 residues. V lost 4 bases and J lost 0; bases outside the gene matches: 13. Germline-derived CDR1 and CDR2 are SGHVS and FQNEAQ. Sequenced input: peripheral blood. The receptor comes from a woman between 50 and 59 years old with acute or convalescent COVID-19. The chain has TRBV7-8 and TRBJ2-3; 10 bases are a match to TRBD2. In DNA form, the CDR3 reads TGTGCCAGCAGCTCGGGGGGACTAGCGAGATTCTCTAGCACAGATACGCAGTATTTT. The encoded protein is CASSSGGLARFSSTDTQYF.